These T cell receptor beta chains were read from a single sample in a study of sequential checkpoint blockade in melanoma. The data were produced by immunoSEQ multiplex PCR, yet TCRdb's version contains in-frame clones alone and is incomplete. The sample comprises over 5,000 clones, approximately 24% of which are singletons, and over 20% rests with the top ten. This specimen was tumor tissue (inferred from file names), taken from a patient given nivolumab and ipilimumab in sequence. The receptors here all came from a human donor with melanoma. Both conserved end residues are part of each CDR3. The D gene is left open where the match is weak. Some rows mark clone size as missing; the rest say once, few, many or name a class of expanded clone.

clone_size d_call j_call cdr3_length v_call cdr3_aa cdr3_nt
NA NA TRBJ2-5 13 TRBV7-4 CASRRRGQETQYF TGTGCCAGCAGGCGAAGGGGACAAGAGACCCAGTACTTC
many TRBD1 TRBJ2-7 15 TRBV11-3 CASGGSGTARMEQYF TGTGCCAGCGGCGGTTCGGGGACAGCCCGGATGGAGCAGTACTTC
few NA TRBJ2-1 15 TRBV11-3 CASSLRRGAGGEQFF TGTGCCAGCAGCCTCCGACGGGGGGCCGGGGGTGAGCAGTTCTTC
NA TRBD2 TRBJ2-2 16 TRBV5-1 CASSWGTSGSSGELFF TGCGCCAGCAGCTGGGGAACTAGCGGGAGCTCCGGGGAGCTGTTTTTT
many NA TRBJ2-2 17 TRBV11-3 CASSPRRGGANTGELFF TGTGCCAGCAGCCCGCGCCGGGGTGGAGCGAACACCGGGGAGCTGTTTTTT
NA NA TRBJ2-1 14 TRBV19 CASSIIVSNNEQFF TGTGCCAGTAGTATCATCGTTTCCAACAATGAGCAGTTCTTC
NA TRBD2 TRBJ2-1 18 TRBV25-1 CASSEFWTSGRYYNEQFF TGTGCCAGCAGTGAATTTTGGACTAGCGGGAGGTACTACAATGAGCAGTTCTTC
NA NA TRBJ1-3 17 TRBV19 CASSTPRTGKAGNTIYF TGTGCCAGTAGTACCCCCCGGACCGGCAAAGCTGGAAACACCATATATTTT
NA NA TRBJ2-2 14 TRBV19 CASSKGQYTGELFF TGTGCCAGTAGCAAAGGACAATACACCGGGGAGCTGTTTTTT
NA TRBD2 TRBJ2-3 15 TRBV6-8 CASSYFSGRTDTQYF TGTGCCAGCAGTTACTTTAGCGGGAGAACAGATACGCAGTATTTT
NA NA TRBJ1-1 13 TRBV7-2 CASSFQGQTEAFF TGTGCCAGCAGCTTTCAGGGGCAAACTGAAGCTTTCTTT
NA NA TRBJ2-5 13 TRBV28 CASSFGREETQYF TGTGCCAGCAGTTTTGGGAGAGAAGAGACCCAGTACTTC
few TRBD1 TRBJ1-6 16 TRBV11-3 CASSLGRQGAGSPLHF TGTGCCAGCAGCTTGGGAAGACAGGGGGCTGGGTCACCCCTCCACTTT
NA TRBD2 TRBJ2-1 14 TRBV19 CASSIGGLAVEQFF TGTGCCAGTAGTATCGGGGGACTAGCGGTTGAGCAGTTCTTC
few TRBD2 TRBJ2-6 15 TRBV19 CAGREWGSGANVLTF TGTGCCGGGCGGGAGTGGGGCTCTGGGGCCAACGTCCTGACTTTC
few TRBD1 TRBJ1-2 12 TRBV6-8 CASRTGDYGYTF TGTGCCAGCCGGACAGGGGACTATGGCTACACCTTC
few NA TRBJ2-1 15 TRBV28 CASLGEGESYNEQFF TGTGCCAGCCTAGGGGAGGGGGAATCCTACAATGAGCAGTTCTTC
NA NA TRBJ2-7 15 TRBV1 CASSSRGGFSYEQYF TGCGCCAGCAGCTCCAGGGGGGGATTCTCCTACGAGCAGTACTTC
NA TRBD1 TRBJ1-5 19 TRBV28 CASSLSDRGRFVGNQPQHF TGTGCCAGCAGTTTATCGGACAGGGGTAGATTTGTTGGCAATCAGCCCCAGCATTTT
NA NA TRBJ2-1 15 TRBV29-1 CSVLLLPASYNEQFF TGCAGCGTCCTCCTTTTGCCGGCTTCCTACAATGAGCAGTTCTTC
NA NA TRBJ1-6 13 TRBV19 CASSGKGKEPLHF TGTGCCAGTAGTGGGAAGGGCAAGGAACCCCTCCACTTT
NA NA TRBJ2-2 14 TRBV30 CAWSVQANTGELFF TGTGCCTGGAGTGTACAGGCGAACACCGGGGAGCTGTTTTTT
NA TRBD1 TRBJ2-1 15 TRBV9 CASSEQGGYINEQFF TGTGCCAGCAGTGAACAGGGGGGTTATATCAATGAGCAGTTCTTC
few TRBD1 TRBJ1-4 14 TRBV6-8 CASRATGEREKLFF TGTGCCAGCAGGGCGACAGGGGAACGTGAAAAACTGTTTTTT
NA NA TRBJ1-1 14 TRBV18 CASSPLGGNTEAFF TGTGCCAGCTCACCCCTGGGCGGGAACACTGAAGCTTTCTTT
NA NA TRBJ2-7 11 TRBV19 CASSGHYEQYF TGTGCCAGCTCGGGACACTACGAGCAGTACTTC
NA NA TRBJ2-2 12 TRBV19 CASSYRTGELFF TGTGCCAGTAGTTATCGCACCGGGGAGCTGTTTTTT